The clone carrying this T cell receptor (beta chain) came up a few times. The data derive from a study of T cell repertoires in urothelial bladder cancer. Here immunoSEQ multiplex PCR was the method, and the copy in TCRdb shows in-frame clones only, minus some. There are almost 9,000 clones in the sample; around 58% occur only once, and approximately 30% lies in the top ten. Trimming shortened V by 4 bases and J by 8 bases, and 11 bases separated the two germline ends. The CDR3 totals 12 residues. The germline gives CDR1 MDHEN, CDR2 SYDVKM. The receptor was isolated from a human donor with urothelial carcinoma. The sample was tumor-infiltrating cells from bladder cancer. This chain connects TRBV28 to TRBJ1-2; D gene uncertain. CDR3 residues: CASSSTSEGYTF. As DNA, the CDR3 is TGTGCCAGCAGTTCTACATCGGAGGGCTACACCTTC.